These 30 T cell receptor beta chains were all obtained from the same sample, sequenced in a study of CD8 T cells in Susac syndrome. It was with random hexamers that roughly 0.45 to 1 ug RNA was reverse transcribed. TCRdb analysed the immunoSEQ multiplex PCR reads with MiXCR anew, one entry per CDR3 protein. Among about 120,000 distinct CDR3 sequences listed, approximately 96% were seen once. The source material was CD4+ T cells from PBMCs. These receptor sequences come from a human donor with Susac syndrome.

The V and J genes are TRBV30 and TRBJ1-1, with TRBD1 identical over 7 bases. The CDR3 contains 12 residues. The ends lost 5 bases at V and 5 bases at J; junction bases unmatched: 5. Germline V gene data show CDR1 as GTSNPN and CDR2 as SVGIG (reference sequence). DNA of the CDR3: TGTGCCTGGGACAGGGTAAAGACTGAAGCTTTCTTT. Residues: CAWDRVKTEAFF.

V gene TRBV29-1 combines with J gene TRBJ2-1; D unclear. V was pared by 5 bases and J by 9 bases, with 11 bases between. The germline V gene encodes CDR1 SQVTM and CDR2 ANQGSEA. This CDR3 is 11 amino acids long. The CDR3 DNA follows: TGCAGCGTTTTGGACGTGGGTGAGCAGTTCTTC. It specifies CSVLDVGEQFF.

This clonotype was seen just once. This chain joins TRBV10-3 and TRBJ2-5; 12 bases line up with TRBD2. Germline V gene sequence: CDR1 ENHRY, CDR2 SYGVKD. Trimming at V came to 10 bases and at J to 5 bases, leaving 8 bases not matched to a gene. This CDR3 has 14 amino acids. CDR3 bases: TGTGCCACCAAACTAGCGGGAGGCTTGGAGACCCAGTACTTC. It translates to CATKLAGGLETQYF.

The V and J genes are TRBV4-2 and TRBJ2-1, with 12 bases lining up with TRBD2. This CDR3 spans 16 amino acids. Germline V gene data show CDR1 as LGHNA and CDR2 as YNFKEQ. With V trimmed by 4 bases and J by 4 bases, 5 bases remained unmatched. CDR3 loop: CASSLLAGGLYNEQFF. The DNA of the CDR3 is TGTGCCAGCAGCCTCCTAGCGGGAGGGCTATACAATGAGCAGTTCTTC.

The CDR3: CASSLYRDRGSKGEQYF. Written as DNA, the CDR3 is TGTGCCAGCAGTTTATACCGAGACAGGGGCTCGAAGGGGGAGCAGTACTTC. This rearrangement joins TRBV28 to TRBJ2-7; 8 nucleotides line up with TRBD1. The CDR3 length is 17 residues. CDR1 and CDR2 from the germline V gene are MDHEN and SYDVKM. J was trimmed by 7 bases and V by 1 base; bases with no gene match: 15.

The chain carries TRBV12-3 or TRBV12-4 and TRBJ1-5, with a tentative D call TRBD1 (6 bases). Trimming stripped 8 bases from V and 4 bases from J, with 15 bases between. This CDR3 spans 14 amino acids. Here the CDR3 reads CASQTGRGNQPQHF. In DNA form, the CDR3 reads TGTGCCAGCCAAACAGGGAGAGGGAATCAGCCCCAGCATTTT.

CDR3 sequence reads: CASSSSSGRGTDTQYF. Written as DNA, the CDR3 is TGTGCCAGCAGTTCCTCTAGCGGGAGGGGGACAGATACGCAGTATTTT. This rearrangement joins TRBV2 to TRBJ2-3; 12 positions agree with TRBD2. Germline V gives CDR1 SNHLY, CDR2 FYNNEI. Trimming took 5 bases from V and 3 from J; bases not matched to a gene: 6. The CDR3 runs 16 residues.

This clonotype was picked up one time. J is TRBJ2-7 and V is TRBV4-2; 8 positions agree with TRBD2. This CDR3 spans 16 amino acids. Trimming took 3 bases from V and 0 from J; bases not matched to a gene: 7. Germline CDR1 LGHNA, CDR2 YNFKEQ. The CDR3 loop reads CASSHVLAEYSYEQYF. The CDR3, as DNA: TGTGCCAGCAGCCACGTACTAGCGGAGTACTCCTACGAGCAGTACTTC.

This chain connects TRBV20-1 to TRBJ1-5; the D is unclear. Germline V gives CDR1 DFQATT, CDR2 SNEGSKA (reference sequence). CDR3 size: 14 residues. The germline V and J ends were trimmed by 0 bases and 3 bases, with 9 bases remaining between them. The CDR3 loop is CSARDWATNQPQHF. CDR3 sequence (DNA): TGCAGTGCTAGAGATTGGGCCACCAATCAGCCCCAGCATTTT.

This clonotype has only one observation. The J gene is TRBJ2-5, the V gene TRBV24-1; a weak D match, TRBD2 (5 bases). Per the germline V gene, CDR1 is KGHDR and CDR2 is SFDVKD. This CDR3 has 15 amino acids. The ends were cut back, 3 bases at V and 5 bases at J, with 15 bases in the middle. This CDR3 reads CATSDPRGGVETQYF. The CDR3 DNA reads TGTGCCACCAGTGATCCTCGGGGTGGGGTGGAGACCCAGTACTTC.

The chain combines TRBV7-8 with TRBJ1-2; 7 bases align to TRBD1. In germline, CDR1 is SGHVS, CDR2 FQNEAQ. V was pared by 1 base and J by 6 bases, with 8 bases of the junction left unmatched. The CDR3 extends over 15 amino acids. CDR3 region: CASSLGSGRGDGYTF. Written as DNA, the CDR3 is TGTGCCAGCAGCTTAGGAAGCGGCAGGGGGGATGGCTACACCTTC.

This chain links TRBV3-1 with TRBJ2-6; D gene ambiguous. The CDR3 has 14 amino acids. V shed 4 bases and J shed 2 bases, with 6 bases lying between them. CDR1 is LGHDT, CDR2 YNNKEL, per germline (reference sequence). The CDR3 is CASSLSTGANVLTF. The DNA for the CDR3 is TGTGCCAGCAGCCTCAGCACTGGGGCCAACGTCCTGACTTTC.

This clonotype was counted a single time. This sequence joins TRBV5-6 and TRBJ2-7; D remains unclear. CDR1 is SGHDT and CDR2 is YYEEEE in the germline V gene. This CDR3 contains 14 residues. V lost 7 bases and J lost 2, with 16 bases in between. This CDR3 is CASRLETATYEQYF. DNA of the CDR3: TGTGCCAGCCGTTTGGAGACGGCAACCTACGAGCAGTACTTC.

This CDR3 is CSAIGTAQNTEAFF. DNA of the CDR3: TGCAGCGCTATCGGGACGGCTCAGAACACTGAAGCTTTCTTT. The chain is built from TRBV29-1 and TRBJ1-1, with D possibly matching TRBD1 (5 bases). In germline, CDR1 is SQVTM, CDR2 ANQGSEA. The CDR3 loop spans 14 amino acids. Trimming took 7 bases from V and 1 from J, leaving 16 bases between them.

This clonotype appeared once. This rearrangement joins TRBV3-1 to TRBJ1-5, with TRBD1 as a possible D gene (6 bases). The CDR3 contains 14 residues. Germline V gene lookup returns CDR1 LGHDT and CDR2 YNNKEL (reference sequence). The V gene lost 2 bases and the J gene lost 4 bases, with 9 bases spanning the gap. CDR3 amino acids: CASSQNRGNQPQHF. The CDR3 DNA reads as TGTGCCAGCAGCCAAAATAGGGGGAATCAGCCCCAGCATTTT. The complete variable domain, with remaining parts taken from reference TRBV3-1 and TRBJ1-5, reads DTAVSQTPKYLVTQMGNDKSIKCEQNLGHDTMYWYKQDSKKFLKIMFSYNNKELIINETVPNRFSPKSPDKAHLNLHINSLELGDSAVYFCASSQNRGNQPQHFGDGTRLSIL.

This chain joins TRBV3-1 and TRBJ2-7; 9 nucleotides line up with TRBD2. Trimming cost V 4 bases and J 5 bases; bases outside gene matches: 3. The CDR3 runs to 13 residues. Germline V lookup: CDR1 LGHDT, CDR2 YNNKEL (reference sequence). CDR3 bases: TGTGCCAGCAGCCTTAGCGGGAGAAACGAGCAGTACTTC. This gives the protein CASSLSGRNEQYF.

This chain connects TRBV5-4 to TRBJ2-1; no clear D gene. Germline values: CDR1 SGHNT, CDR2 YYREEE (reference sequence). This CDR3 region has 15 residues. Trimming removed 0 bases from V and 8 bases from J, with 15 bases in between. The CDR3 DNA sequence: TGTGCCAGCAGCTTGGCCGGTCGGGTGAACGATGAGCAGTTCTTC. Protein sequence: CASSLAGRVNDEQFF.

CDR3 coding DNA: TGCAGCGCCGCTTCGGGACTCCAAACCTACAATGAGCAGTTCTTC. This gives the protein CSAASGLQTYNEQFF. The V gene is TRBV29-1, the J gene TRBJ2-1, with a tentative D call TRBD2 (6 bases). The CDR3 is 15 amino acids. Germline V gives CDR1 SQVTM, CDR2 ANQGSEA. The V and J ends lost 7 bases and 2 bases respectively, with 18 bases between them.

This rearrangement joins TRBV9 to TRBJ2-1, with 10 nucleotides matching TRBD2. Germline V gene data show CDR1 as SGDLS and CDR2 as YYNGEE. Trimming took 1 base from V and 1 from J; bases not matched to a gene: 8. CDR3 length: 18 amino acids. CDR3 amino acids: CASSVSGLAGVSYNEQFF. The CDR3 DNA reads TGTGCCAGCAGCGTATCTGGCCTAGCGGGAGTATCCTACAATGAGCAGTTCTTC.

The chain links TRBV19 to TRBJ1-1; D perhaps matches TRBD1 (5 bases). Germline CDR1 LNHDA, CDR2 SQIVND (reference sequence). Trimming shortened V by 10 bases and J by 1 base, and 10 bases separated the two germline ends. This CDR3 has 12 amino acids. The CDR3 DNA sequence: TGTGCCACCCAGACAGCGAACACTGAAGCTTTCTTT. Translation: CATQTANTEAFF.

The J gene is TRBJ2-5, the V gene TRBV30, with TRBD2 matching 7 bases. Germline CDR1 reads GTSNPN; CDR2 reads SVGIG (reference sequence). CDR3 size: 15 residues. The trim removed 0 bases at V and 1 base at J, leaving 5 bases unmatched. In nucleotides, the CDR3 is TGTGCCTGGAGTGTCGGGGCGGGAGCCCAAGAGACCCAGTACTTC. This gives the protein CAWSVGAGAQETQYF.

A single count supports this clonotype. The chain is built from TRBV5-7 and TRBJ2-2; 8 nucleotides line up with TRBD1. TRBV5-7 is flagged as an ORF with uncertain function. CDR3 length: 14 residues. The V gene end was trimmed by 5 bases and the J gene end by 1 base; junction bases not matched to a gene: 1. CDR3 sequence: CASRQGGNTGELFF. CDR3 nucleotide sequence: TGTGCCAGCAGACAGGGGGGGAACACCGGGGAGCTGTTTTTT.

This clonotype was counted a single time. CDR3 region: CSARSEQGHQPQHF. CDR3 nucleotide sequence: TGCAGTGCTAGATCCGAACAGGGACATCAGCCCCAGCATTTT. This chain links TRBV20-1 with TRBJ1-5; tentatively, D is TRBD1 (6 bases). V was pared by 2 bases and J by 5 bases, with 13 bases between. The CDR3 covers 14 residues. The germline V gene has CDR1 DFQATT and CDR2 SNEGSKA (reference sequence).

V gene TRBV29-1 combines with J gene TRBJ2-2; no definite D call. The germline CDR1 and CDR2 sequences are SQVTM and ANQGSEA. The CDR3 is 13 amino acids. V was clipped by 4 bases and J by 2 bases, with 8 bases between them. The CDR3 coding sequence is TGCAGCGTTGTCGGCAAAAACACCGGGGAGCTGTTTTTT. Its translation is CSVVGKNTGELFF.

CDR3 loop: CSASYGVGAYEQYF. The CDR3 DNA sequence: TGCAGTGCTAGTTACGGGGTAGGGGCCTACGAGCAGTACTTC. The chain recombines TRBV20-1 with TRBJ2-7; D possibly uses TRBD1 or TRBD2 (5 bases each). The CDR3 contains 14 residues. The germline CDR1 and CDR2 sequences are DFQATT and SNEGSKA (reference sequence). Trimming took off 3 bases at V and 2 bases at J, with 14 bases between the two ends.

This clonotype was recorded once. The chain has TRBV7-8 and TRBJ2-3, with 11 bases that match TRBD2. From germline, CDR1 is SGHVS and CDR2 FQNEAQ. V dropped 2 bases and J dropped 2; count of bases not matched to a gene: 3. The CDR3 consists of 16 residues. The CDR3 nucleotides read TGTGCCAGCAGCTTAATGACTAGCGGGACCACAGATACGCAGTATTTT. Amino acid sequence: CASSLMTSGTTDTQYF.

J is TRBJ2-7 and V is TRBV18; a possible D gene is TRBD1 (6 bases). Germline loops: CDR1 KGHSH, CDR2 LQKENI. Trimming stripped 3 bases from V and 2 bases from J, with 14 bases between. This CDR3 has 15 residues. For the CDR3, the DNA is TGTGCCAGCTCACCCCAAGGGGGAGCCCCCTACGAGCAGTACTTC. Protein sequence: CASSPQGGAPYEQYF.

The chain combines TRBV19 with TRBJ1-5, with D possibly being TRBD1 (6 bases). The CDR3 length is 14 residues. Germline loops: CDR1 LNHDA, CDR2 SQIVND (reference sequence). With 3 bases removed from V and 4 bases from J, the gap between germline ends came to 10 bases. For the CDR3, the DNA is TGTGCCAGTAGTATTACCAGGGGTAATCAGCCCCAGCATTTT. Residues: CASSITRGNQPQHF.

Only one count was recorded for this clonotype. The chain uses TRBV2 and TRBJ1-1; D might be TRBD1 (6 bases). The V and J ends lost 4 bases and 9 bases respectively, with 18 bases between them. The germline gives CDR1 SNHLY, CDR2 FYNNEI. The CDR3 spans 14 residues. CDR3 loop: CASSAGTHSYKAFF. CDR3 coding DNA: TGTGCCAGCAGTGCAGGGACACACTCTTATAAAGCTTTCTTT.

The chain carries TRBV7-2 and TRBJ1-1; 7 positions match TRBD1. V shed 9 bases and J 0 bases; nucleotides not matched to a gene: 4. The CDR3 loop spans 13 amino acids. Germline V lookup: CDR1 SGHTA, CDR2 FQGNSA. CDR3 protein: CASKDRMNTEAFF. For the CDR3, the DNA is TGTGCCAGTAAGGACAGGATGAACACTGAAGCTTTCTTT.